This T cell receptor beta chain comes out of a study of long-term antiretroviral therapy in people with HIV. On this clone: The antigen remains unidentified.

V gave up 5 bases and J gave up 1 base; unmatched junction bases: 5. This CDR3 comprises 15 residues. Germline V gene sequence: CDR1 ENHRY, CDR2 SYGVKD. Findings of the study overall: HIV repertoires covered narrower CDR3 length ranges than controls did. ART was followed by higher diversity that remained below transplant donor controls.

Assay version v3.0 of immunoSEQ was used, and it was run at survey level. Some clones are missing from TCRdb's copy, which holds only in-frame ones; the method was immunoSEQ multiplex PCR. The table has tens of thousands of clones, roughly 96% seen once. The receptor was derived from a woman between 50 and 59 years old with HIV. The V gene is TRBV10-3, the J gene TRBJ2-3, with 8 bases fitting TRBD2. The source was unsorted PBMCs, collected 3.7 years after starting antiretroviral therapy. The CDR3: CAISRGLAGTDTQYF. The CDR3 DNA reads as TGTGCCATCAGTCGAGGACTAGCAGGCACAGATACGCAGTATTTT.